These 14 T cell receptor beta chains were sequenced from one sample in a study of blood T cell repertoires in COVID-19. Only in-frame clones appear in the TCRdb table, and some are missing; sequencing was by immunoSEQ multiplex PCR. The data contain hundreds of thousands of clones, roughly 91% of them singletons. Sequencing used peripheral blood. Receptors originate from a woman younger than 45 with COVID-19, enrolled during active disease.

The chain uses TRBV4-2 and TRBJ2-1; the D gene is possibly TRBD2 (6 bases). The germline V and J ends were trimmed by 0 bases and 8 bases, with 14 bases remaining between them. The V gene's germline CDR1 is LGHNA and CDR2 YNFKEQ. CDR3 length: 15 amino acids. The CDR3, as DNA: TGTGCCAGCAGCCAAGATCTTGGGGAGGAGTATGAGCAGTTCTTC. Translation gives CASSQDLGEEYEQFF.

The chain couples TRBV3-1 (or the pseudogene TRBV3-2) to TRBJ1-5, with TRBD1 matching over 9 bases. Unmatched junction bases numbered 9, after V lost 1 base and J lost 5 bases. This CDR3 comprises 17 residues. CDR1 LGHDT and CDR2 YNNKEL come from the germline V gene (reference sequence). The CDR3 here is CASSQVFVGTGYQPQHF. Written as DNA, the CDR3 is TGTGCCAGCAGCCAAGTTTTCGTGGGGACAGGGTATCAGCCCCAGCATTTT.

This clone is a singleton in its sample. The V gene is TRBV19, the J gene TRBJ2-1, with 10 bases aligning to TRBD2. Germline trimming cut 8 bases from V and 9 bases from J; bases unmatched to any gene: 16. The CDR3 has 16 residues. Germline assignment: CDR1 LNHDA and CDR2 SQIVND (reference sequence). CDR3 bases: TGTGCCAGTCGGTCTAGCGGGGGCTTGTGGGGCGGTGAGCAGTTCTTC. This encodes CASRSSGGLWGGEQFF.

The DNA of the CDR3 is TGCGCCAGCAGCCAAGAGGAGGGGGCGAACGAGCAGTACTTC. As protein: CASSQEEGANEQYF. The gene calls are TRBV4-1 and TRBJ2-7; D is perhaps TRBD1 (7 bases). Germline lookup yields CDR1 MGHRA and CDR2 YSYEKL. Trimming stripped 0 bases from V and 5 bases from J, with 11 bases between. This CDR3 region has 14 residues.

The rearrangement links TRBV29-1 to TRBJ1-1; weak D call: TRBD1 (5 bases). V lost 7 bases and J 0 bases, leaving 9 bases between the germline ends. The CDR3 contains 12 residues. Germline lookup yields CDR1 SQVTM and CDR2 ANQGSEA. The CDR3 nucleotides are TGCAGCGGGGGACTCATGAACACTGAAGCTTTCTTT. Translation: CSGGLMNTEAFF.

Remarks on this clone: In the same sample, other DNA sequences code for this CDR3. The V and J genes are TRBV19 and TRBJ2-7; 12 bases line up with TRBD2. The V gene's germline CDR1 is LNHDA and CDR2 SQIVND (reference sequence). J gave up 0 bases and V 7 bases, and 1 base lay outside the gene matches. The CDR3 spans 14 residues. CDR3 nucleotides: TGTGCCAGTAAGACTAGCGGGAGCTCCTACGAGCAGTACTTC. Translated, it gives CASKTSGSSYEQYF.

This chain links TRBV7-9 with TRBJ1-4; D might be TRBD1 (6 bases). V was trimmed by 3 bases and J by 7 bases, leaving 12 bases between them. From germline, CDR1 is SEHNR and CDR2 FQNEAQ (reference sequence). The CDR3 has 14 residues. The CDR3: CASSFAGAAEKLFF. The CDR3 DNA sequence: TGTGCCAGCAGCTTTGCGGGGGCCGCTGAAAAACTGTTTTTT.

The rearrangement links TRBV6-5 to TRBJ1-4, with D uncertain. V was cut by 7 bases and J by 8 bases, with 14 bases left in between. The CDR3 extends over 13 amino acids. CDR1 is MNHEY and CDR2 is SVGAGI in the germline V gene. CDR3 nucleotide sequence: TGTGCCAGCAATTGGCTTCTCGGGGAAAAACTGTTTTTT. Its translation is CASNWLLGEKLFF.

The chain carries TRBV28 and TRBJ1-2, with D unclear. There are 15 residues in the CDR3. Per germline, CDR1 MDHEN and CDR2 SYDVKM. V dropped 5 bases and J dropped 4 bases, with 17 bases sitting between them. Here the CDR3 reads CASSPYGVLGYGYTF. CDR3 DNA: TGTGCCAGCAGTCCCTACGGGGTTCTGGGCTATGGCTACACCTTC.

The genes are TRBV7-9 and TRBJ1-2; the match to TRBD1 covers 11 bases. Germline CDR1 reads SEHNR; CDR2 reads FQNEAQ (reference sequence). The CDR3 loop spans 18 amino acids. J lost 6 bases, V lost 3 bases, and 15 bases had no gene match. CDR3 amino acids: CASSFRPGQGAVENGYTF. The CDR3, as DNA: TGTGCCAGCAGCTTTAGGCCCGGACAGGGGGCCGTGGAGAATGGCTACACCTTC. Full variable domain (remainder filled in from reference TRBV7-9 and TRBJ1-2): DTGVSQNPRHKITKRGQNVTFRCDPISEHNRLYWYRQTLGQGPEFLTYFQNEAQLEKSRLLSDRFSAERPKGSFSTLEIQRTEQGDSAMYLCASSFRPGQGAVENGYTFGSGTRLTVV.

The chain links TRBV5-5 to TRBJ2-5; D possibly corresponds to TRBD2 (5 bases). From germline, CDR1 is SGHKS and CDR2 YYEKEE (reference sequence). The CDR3 runs to 13 residues. Trimming stripped 0 bases from V and 5 bases from J, with 8 bases between. The CDR3 region is CASSLELVETQYF. In DNA form, the CDR3 reads TGTGCCAGCAGCTTGGAACTAGTGGAGACCCAGTACTTC.

The chain carries TRBV7-8 and TRBJ1-2, with 9 bases identical to TRBD1. There are 17 residues in the CDR3. Trimming cost V 5 bases and J 0 bases; bases outside gene matches: 10. CDR1 and CDR2 (germline): SGHVS, FQNEAQ. DNA for the CDR3: TGTGCCAGCAGCCTCCGGGACAGGGACGCCCCTAACTATGGCTACACCTTC. It is translated as CASSLRDRDAPNYGYTF.

V gene TRBV5-1 combines with J gene TRBJ1-3; 7 nucleotides agree with TRBD1. The CDR3 runs 16 residues. CDR1 is SGHRS, CDR2 YFSETQ, per germline. Trimming removed 4 bases from V and 4 bases from J; junction bases left unmatched: 11. CDR3 in DNA: TGCGCCAGCAGCAGAACAGGGGAATTTGGGGGAAACACCATATATTTT. This codes for CASSRTGEFGGNTIYF.

The rearrangement links TRBV29-1 to TRBJ1-1; TRBD1 agrees at 7 bases. The CDR3 sequence is 12 residues long. J was trimmed by 9 bases and V by 7 bases; bases with no gene match: 11. The germline gives CDR1 SQVTM, CDR2 ANQGSEA. In nucleotides, the CDR3 is TGCAGCGCGGATCCCCCGGGACAGAAAGCTTTCTTT. Translating gives CSADPPGQKAFF.